These 5 T cell receptor beta chains share one sample of origin, sequenced in a study of cytomegalovirus exposure and HLA in healthy donors. PCR primers comprised 60 Vbeta and 13 Jbeta primers. Data came from immunoSEQ multiplex PCR; TCRdb stores just in-frame clones and leaves some out. The sample lists some 140,000 clones; around 68% were seen once. Sample: PBMCs. All receptors derive from a young man in good health and CMV-seronegative.

The chain combines TRBV19 with TRBJ2-2, with D possibly matching TRBD1 (7 bases). CDR1 and CDR2 from the germline V gene are LNHDA and SQIVND (reference sequence). Trimming left V 2 bases short and J 6 bases short, with 10 bases between. This CDR3 contains 14 residues. CDR3 DNA: TGTGCCAGTAGTATACAGGGGGGCGCCGGGGAGCTGTTTTTT. Amino acids: CASSIQGGAGELFF.

The V gene is TRBV7-9, the J gene TRBJ2-1; 7 nucleotides line up with TRBD2. After removal of 5 bases from V and 5 bases from J, the junction contained 15 bases not matched to a gene. Germline loops: CDR1 SEHNR, CDR2 FQNEAQ (reference sequence). There are 17 residues in the CDR3. CDR3 coding DNA: TGTGCCAGCAGCCCCCGACGTCGAGCGGGGACCAACAATGAGCAGTTCTTC. Protein: CASSPRRRAGTNNEQFF. Full variable domain (outside the CDR3, taken from reference TRBV7-9 and TRBJ2-1): DTGVSQNPRHKITKRGQNVTFRCDPISEHNRLYWYRQTLGQGPEFLTYFQNEAQLEKSRLLSDRFSAERPKGSFSTLEIQRTEQGDSAMYLCASSPRRRAGTNNEQFFGPGTRLTVL.

J is TRBJ1-2 and V is TRBV6-1; tentatively, D is TRBD1 (5 bases). Germline-derived CDR1 and CDR2 are MNHNS and SASEGT. The CDR3 is 12 amino acids. With 8 bases removed from V and 8 bases from J, the gap between germline ends came to 15 bases. CDR3 DNA: TGTGCCAGCTCCTCAGGGTTGCGCGGCTACACCTTC. Its protein is CASSSGLRGYTF.

The V gene is TRBV11-3, the J gene TRBJ2-3, with 9 nucleotides matching TRBD1. Germline V gene sequence: CDR1 SGHNT, CDR2 YENEEA. V lost 3 bases, J lost 2 bases, and 3 bases stayed unmatched. This CDR3 spans 15 amino acids. In DNA form, the CDR3 reads TGTGCCAGCAGCTTGGGGACAGGGCACACAGATACGCAGTATTTT. Its translation: CASSLGTGHTDTQYF.

This chain uses TRBV6-5 with TRBJ1-2, with D tentatively TRBD1 (6 bases). Germline V gives CDR1 MNHEY, CDR2 SVGAGI. The CDR3 length is 15 residues. With 2 bases removed from V and 4 bases from J, the gap between germline ends came to 14 bases. The CDR3 DNA follows: TGTGCCAGCAGTTACGCAGGGGACGTTTTCTATGGCTACACCTTC. This translates into CASSYAGDVFYGYTF.